Sequencing of this TCR beta chain was carried out in a study of radiotherapy plus CTLA-4 blockade in lung cancer. Study background: Disease control was seen in about 30% of patients, objective responses in 15% to 20%.

Produced via immunoSEQ multiplex PCR; TCRdb's table is partial and in-frame only. Of 45,000 or so clones listed, around 69% were seen once; the top ten hold just under 8.5%. The V gene lost 5 bases and the J gene lost 6 bases, with 15 bases spanning the gap. The germline V gene has CDR1 MNHNY and CDR2 SVGAGI (reference sequence). CDR3 length: 14 residues. Study findings and constraints: Researchers report tumor-derived TCR clones expanding in blood after radiotherapy plus ipilimumab.

On this clone: The antigen is unknown.

Here the sequenced sample was peripheral blood, taken from a patient treated with radiotherapy plus ipilimumab. The V gene is TRBV6-6, the J gene TRBJ2-3; weak D call: TRBD2 (6 bases). This clonotype originated in a human donor with non-small cell lung cancer who had stable disease on radiotherapy plus ipilimumab. The CDR3: CASSNPGGSDTQYF. As DNA, the CDR3 is TGTGCCAGCAGTAACCCCGGGGGATCGGATACGCAGTATTTT.